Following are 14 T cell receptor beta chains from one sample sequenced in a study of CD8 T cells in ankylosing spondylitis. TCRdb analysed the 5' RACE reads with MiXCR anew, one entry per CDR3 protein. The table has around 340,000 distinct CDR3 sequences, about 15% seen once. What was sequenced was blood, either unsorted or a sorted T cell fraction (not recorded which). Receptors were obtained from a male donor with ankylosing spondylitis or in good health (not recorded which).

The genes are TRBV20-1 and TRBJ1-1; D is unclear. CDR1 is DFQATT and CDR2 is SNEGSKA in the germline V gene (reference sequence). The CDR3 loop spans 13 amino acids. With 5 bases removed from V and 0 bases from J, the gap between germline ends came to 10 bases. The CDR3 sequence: CSALREVNTEAFF. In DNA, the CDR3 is TGCAGTGCTCTCCGGGAGGTGAACACTGAAGCTTTCTTT.

The CDR3 here is CASGTGVGSGNTIYF. The DNA of the CDR3 is TGTGCCAGCGGAACAGGGGTAGGATCTGGAAACACCATATATTTT. The chain uses TRBV6-1 and TRBJ1-3, with 7 bases that match TRBD1. V shed 8 bases, J shed 1 base, and the junction held 8 bases outside the gene matches. Germline-derived CDR1 and CDR2 are MNHNS and SASEGT. CDR3 length equals 15 residues.

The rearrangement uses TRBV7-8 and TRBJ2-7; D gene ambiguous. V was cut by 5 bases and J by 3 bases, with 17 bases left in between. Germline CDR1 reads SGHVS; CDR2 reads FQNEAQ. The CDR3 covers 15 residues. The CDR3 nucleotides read TGTGCCAGCAGCCCTACCGTTAAGGCCCACTACGAGCAGTACTTC. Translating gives CASSPTVKAHYEQYF.

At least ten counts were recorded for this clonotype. The CDR3 DNA reads as TGTGCCTGGATACAGGGGACGATCACTGAAGCTTTCTTT. Its translation: CAWIQGTITEAFF. The rearrangement joins TRBV30 to TRBJ1-1, with TRBD1 matching over 7 bases. The V segment lost 4 bases and the J segment 4 bases; nucleotides outside the gene matches: 6. Germline V lookup: CDR1 GTSNPN, CDR2 SVGIG (reference sequence). This CDR3 has 13 residues.

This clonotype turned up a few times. The CDR3, as DNA: TGTGCCAGCAGCCACGACGCTAGCGGGGTTAGCTCCTACAATGAGCAGTTCTTC. Translated, it gives CASSHDASGVSSYNEQFF. This chain connects TRBV11-1 to TRBJ2-1, with 9 positions matching TRBD2. Germline V gene data show CDR1 as SGHAT and CDR2 as FQDESV (reference sequence). This CDR3 region has 18 residues. V lost 5 bases, J lost 0 bases, and 11 bases stayed unmatched.

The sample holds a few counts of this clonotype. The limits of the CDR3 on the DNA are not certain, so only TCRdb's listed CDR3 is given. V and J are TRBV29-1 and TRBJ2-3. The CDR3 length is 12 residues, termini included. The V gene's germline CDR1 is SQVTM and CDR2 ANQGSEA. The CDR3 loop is CSSSDGTDTQYF.

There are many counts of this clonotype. The CDR3 loop is CASKSDSYEQYF. CDR3 bases: TGTGCCAGCAAATCAGATTCCTACGAGCAGTACTTC. The chain combines TRBV12-3 or TRBV12-4 with TRBJ2-7; no definite D call. The CDR3 totals 12 residues. With 7 bases removed from V and 1 base from J, the gap between germline ends came to 8 bases.

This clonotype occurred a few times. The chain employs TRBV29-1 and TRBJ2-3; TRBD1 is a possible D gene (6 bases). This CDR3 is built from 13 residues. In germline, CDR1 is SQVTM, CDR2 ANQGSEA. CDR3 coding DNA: TGCATCTTCCGGGGCAGGGGCAGGGATACGCAGTATTTT. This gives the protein CIFRGRGRDTQYF.

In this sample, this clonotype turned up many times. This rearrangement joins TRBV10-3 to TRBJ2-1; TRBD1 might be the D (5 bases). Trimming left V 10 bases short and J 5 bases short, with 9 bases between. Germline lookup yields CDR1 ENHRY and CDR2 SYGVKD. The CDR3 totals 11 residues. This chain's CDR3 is CASRADNEQFF. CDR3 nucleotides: TGTGCCAGCAGGGCTGACAATGAGCAGTTCTTC.

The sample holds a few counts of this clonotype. In DNA, the CDR3 is TGCAGTGCGAGACCTAGCGGGAGTCGGGATGAGCAGTTCTTC. Translation: CSARPSGSRDEQFF. The rearrangement links TRBV20-1 to TRBJ2-1; TRBD2 matches at 10 bases. CDR1 is DFQATT, CDR2 SNEGSKA, per germline (reference sequence). This CDR3 comprises 14 residues. V shed 6 bases and J 8 bases; nucleotides not matched to a gene: 10.

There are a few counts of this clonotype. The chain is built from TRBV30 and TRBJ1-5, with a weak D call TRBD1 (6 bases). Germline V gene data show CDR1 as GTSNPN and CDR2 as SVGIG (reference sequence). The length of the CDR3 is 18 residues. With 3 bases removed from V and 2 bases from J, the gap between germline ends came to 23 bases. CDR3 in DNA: TGTGCCTGGAGGGTGGATCTTCGCAGGGGCGGAGGCAATCAGCCCCAGCATTTT. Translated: CAWRVDLRRGGGNQPQHF.

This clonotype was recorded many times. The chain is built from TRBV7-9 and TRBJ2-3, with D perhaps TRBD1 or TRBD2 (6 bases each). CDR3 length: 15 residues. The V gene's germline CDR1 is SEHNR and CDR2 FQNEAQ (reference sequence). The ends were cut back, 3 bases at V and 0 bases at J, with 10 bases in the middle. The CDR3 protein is CASSFRGLSTDTQYF. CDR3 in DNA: TGTGCCAGCAGCTTCAGGGGACTTAGCACAGATACGCAGTATTTT.

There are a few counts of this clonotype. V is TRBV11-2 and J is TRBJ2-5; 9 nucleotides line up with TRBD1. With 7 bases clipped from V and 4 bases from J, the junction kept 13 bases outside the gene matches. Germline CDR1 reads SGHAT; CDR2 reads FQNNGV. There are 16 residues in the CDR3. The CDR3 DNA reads TGTGCCAGCACCTCTTTAAGGGACAGGGATGGAGAGACCCAGTACTTC. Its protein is CASTSLRDRDGETQYF.

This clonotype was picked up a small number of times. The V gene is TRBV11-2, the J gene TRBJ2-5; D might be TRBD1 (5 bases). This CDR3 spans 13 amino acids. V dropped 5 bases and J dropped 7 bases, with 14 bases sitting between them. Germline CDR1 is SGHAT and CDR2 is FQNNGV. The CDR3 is CASSISGFATQYF. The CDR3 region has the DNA TGTGCCAGCAGCATATCAGGGTTCGCGACCCAGTACTTC.